Shown below are 24 T cell receptor beta chains from a single sample sequenced in a study of shared clonotypes between healthy human individuals. Sequenced by immunoSEQ multiplex PCR; TCRdb stores in-frame clones only, minus some. The sample comprises approximately 110,000 clones, less than 80% of which are singletons, and roughly a quarter rests with the top ten. Sequenced: memory CD8+ T cells sorted from blood. Regarding subset: CD45RO+ cells pooled with CCR7-negative TemRA cells. These receptors were collected from a woman under 40 in good health.

This clone was recorded at least ten times. The gene calls are TRBV27 and TRBJ2-2, with D possibly being TRBD2 (5 bases). V was pared by 0 bases and J by 6 bases, with 8 bases between. The CDR3 covers 14 residues. Per the germline V gene, CDR1 is MNHEY and CDR2 is SMNVEV (reference sequence). CDR3 residues: CASSLSHGAGELFF. The CDR3, as DNA: TGTGCCAGCAGTTTATCCCACGGGGCCGGGGAGCTGTTTTTT.

The V and J genes are TRBV7-9 and TRBJ2-3; D gene ambiguous. CDR1 SEHNR and CDR2 FQNEAQ come from the germline V gene (reference sequence). There are 15 residues in the CDR3. The V and J ends lost 5 bases and 3 bases respectively, with 15 bases between them. CDR3 sequence reads: CASSPAVTGTDTQYF. The CDR3 region has the DNA TGTGCCAGCAGCCCTGCTGTGACCGGGACAGATACGCAGTATTTT.

This clone appeared once. The chain couples TRBV5-5 to TRBJ1-4; tentatively, D is TRBD1 (6 bases). The CDR3 loop spans 14 amino acids. Trimming removed 3 bases at V and 7 bases at J, with 13 bases between. The V gene's germline CDR1 is SGHKS and CDR2 YYEKEE (reference sequence). The CDR3 sequence: CASSSGGSPEKLFF. The CDR3 DNA is TGTGCCAGCAGCTCGGGGGGCTCCCCTGAAAAACTGTTTTTT. The whole variable domain, remainder taken from reference TRBV5-5 and TRBJ1-4, is DAGVTQSPTHLIKTRGQQVTLRCSPISGHKSVSWYQQVLGQGPQFIFQYYEKEERGRGNFPDRFSARQFPNYSSELNVNALLLGDSALYLCASSSGGSPEKLFFGSGTQLSVL.

Note on this clone: With a much larger clone just one base away, this may be a read error. This sample also contains other DNA sequences that code for the same CDR3. The gene calls are TRBV7-9 and TRBJ2-1; 7 positions match TRBD2. This CDR3 has 16 amino acids. Losses at the gene ends were 5 bases for V and 0 bases for J; bases not matched to a gene: 7. Germline V gives CDR1 SEHNR, CDR2 FQNEAQ (reference sequence). For the CDR3, the DNA is TGTGCCAGCAGCCCCAGAGGCGGGAGCTCCTACAATGAGCAGTTCTTC. It is translated as CASSPRGGSSYNEQFF. Drawing the rest from reference TRBV7-9 and TRBJ2-1, the complete variable domain is DTGVSQNPRHKITKRGQNVTFRCDPISEHNRLYWYRQTLGQGPEFLTYFQNEAQLEKSRLLSDRFSAERPKGSFSTLEIQRTEQGDSAMYLCASSPRGGSSYNEQFFGPGTRLTVL.

The V gene is TRBV7-2, the J gene TRBJ2-3; unclear D gene. Trimming shortened V by 2 bases and J by 2 bases, and 14 bases separated the two germline ends. The CDR3 is 16 amino acids. Germline CDR1 and CDR2: SGHTA and FQGNSA. CDR3 loop: CASSLRVWANTDTQYF. DNA for the CDR3: TGTGCCAGCAGCTTACGGGTCTGGGCGAACACAGATACGCAGTATTTT.

This clone has just one count. The V gene is TRBV19, the J gene TRBJ2-3; D might be TRBD2 (5 bases). The V end lost 1 base, the J end lost 4 bases, and 12 bases lay between the germline ends. Germline CDR1 LNHDA, CDR2 SQIVND (reference sequence). The CDR3 runs 15 residues. DNA of the CDR3: TGTGCCAGTAGTATAGTGCCTAGCCCCGCAGATACGCAGTATTTT. It encodes CASSIVPSPADTQYF.

To note about this clone: Other DNA sequences in this specimen translate into the identical CDR3. The genes are TRBV7-9 and TRBJ2-3; 8 bases fit TRBD1. This CDR3 comprises 16 residues. Germline V lookup: CDR1 SEHNR, CDR2 FQNEAQ (reference sequence). The V and J ends lost 1 base and 2 bases, in that order; junction bases with no gene match: 5. The CDR3: CASSLVQGAVTDTQYF. The CDR3 nucleotides are TGTGCCAGCAGCTTAGTTCAGGGGGCTGTCACAGATACGCAGTATTTT.

The chain has TRBV15 and TRBJ1-1; no firm D call. Per germline, CDR1 LNHNV and CDR2 YYDKDF (reference sequence). This CDR3 has 15 amino acids. V dropped 5 bases and J dropped 4 bases, with 17 bases sitting between them. CDR3 sequence reads: CATSDLGYWGTEAFF. The CDR3, as DNA: TGTGCCACCAGCGACCTTGGGTACTGGGGCACTGAAGCTTTCTTT.

This chain links TRBV5-4 with TRBJ1-2; D might be TRBD1 (6 bases). Germline V gene data show CDR1 as SGHNT and CDR2 as YYREEE (reference sequence). CDR3 size: 13 residues. The germline V and J ends were trimmed by 3 bases and 6 bases, with 12 bases remaining between them. The CDR3 DNA is TGTGCCAGCAGCTACCCTTCAGGGGATGGCTACACCTTC. Its translation: CASSYPSGDGYTF.

This sequence joins TRBV5-1 and TRBJ1-1, with TRBD1 matching over 7 bases. From germline, CDR1 is SGHRS and CDR2 YFSETQ. V was clipped by 4 bases and J by 3 bases; unmatched bases: 12. This CDR3 region has 16 residues. The CDR3 reads CASSPRDRVGYTEAFF. As DNA, the CDR3 is TGCGCCAGCAGCCCGCGAGACAGGGTAGGGTACACTGAAGCTTTCTTT.

The chain links TRBV10-3 to TRBJ2-2; TRBD2 agrees at 8 bases. Germline V CDR1 and CDR2: ENHRY, SYGVKD. J was trimmed by 1 base and V by 5 bases; bases with no gene match: 9. The CDR3 extends over 17 amino acids. CDR3 residues: CAISSSGSSWNTGELFF. In DNA form, the CDR3 reads TGTGCCATCAGTTCGAGCGGGAGCTCTTGGAACACCGGGGAGCTGTTTTTT.

The V and J genes are TRBV7-8 and TRBJ2-7, with TRBD1 matching 10 bases. The trim removed 5 bases at V and 3 bases at J, leaving 13 bases unmatched. The length of the CDR3 is 17 residues. Looked up from germline, CDR1 is SGHVS and CDR2 is FQNEAQ. CDR3 DNA sequence: TGTGCCAGCAGCCCCCTCGCCTCAGACAGGGGGCTCTACGAGCAGTACTTC. Its translation: CASSPLASDRGLYEQYF. Variable domain in full (rest from reference TRBV7-8 and TRBJ2-7): GAGVSQSPRYKVAKRGQDVALRCDPISGHVSLFWYQQALGQGPEFLTYFQNEAQLDKSGLPSDRFFAERPEGSVSTLKIQRTQQEDSAVYLCASSPLASDRGLYEQYFGPGTRLTVT.

The chain joins TRBV5-1 to TRBJ2-4; weak D call: TRBD1 (6 bases). This CDR3 is 16 amino acids long. Germline CDR1 is SGHRS and CDR2 is YFSETQ. The V end lost 0 bases, the J end lost 2 bases, and 12 bases lay between the germline ends. CDR3 sequence reads: CASSLAPGQTKNIQYF. The CDR3 DNA reads as TGCGCCAGCAGCTTGGCCCCAGGACAGACCAAAAACATTCAGTACTTC.

This clone appeared once. The rearrangement links TRBV27 to TRBJ1-1; D perhaps matches TRBD1 (5 bases). V lost 5 bases and J lost 4, with 20 bases in between. Germline V gene lookup returns CDR1 MNHEY and CDR2 SMNVEV (reference sequence). The CDR3 has 16 residues. The CDR3 nucleotides read TGTGCCAGCAGTCCCCCCAGGGCGGGGAGGAGCACTGAAGCTTTCTTT. It encodes CASSPPRAGRSTEAFF.

The rearrangement links TRBV15 to TRBJ2-3; 8 bases line up with TRBD2. Germline V gene sequence: CDR1 LNHNV, CDR2 YYDKDF (reference sequence). CDR3 length equals 18 residues. After removal of 0 bases from V and 3 bases from J, the junction contained 11 bases not matched to a gene. In nucleotides, the CDR3 is TGTGCCACCAGCAGAGAGGGGGGGAGCGGGAGTTTAACAGATACGCAGTATTTT. This encodes CATSREGGSGSLTDTQYF.

The J gene is TRBJ2-3, the V gene TRBV6-6; the D gene is possibly TRBD2 (5 bases). The CDR3 has 16 residues. The V gene's germline CDR1 is MNHNY and CDR2 SVGAGI (reference sequence). Trimming removed 7 bases at V and 1 base at J, with 18 bases between. The CDR3: CASTRTRAAGTDTQYF. The CDR3 DNA follows: TGTGCCAGCACCCGAACTAGAGCCGCCGGCACAGATACGCAGTATTTT.

Many counts were recorded for this clone. This chain connects TRBV25-1 to TRBJ2-5, with 7 bases identical to TRBD2. The J call may be faulty, since TRBJ2-7 better matches the DNA end. The CDR3 extends over 13 amino acids. Germline V gene sequence: CDR1 MGHDK, CDR2 SYGVNS. The CDR3 DNA is TGTGCCAGCAGTGCCGCGGGAGCCTACGAGCAGTACTTC. Protein sequence: CASSAAGAYEQYF.

In its sample, this clone was seen once. The chain has TRBV2 and TRBJ1-1, with D tentatively TRBD1 (6 bases). Trimming removed 2 bases at V and 4 bases at J, with 11 bases between. This CDR3 contains 14 residues. From germline, CDR1 is SNHLY and CDR2 FYNNEI. The CDR3 sequence: CASSEFTGFTEAFF. For the CDR3, the DNA is TGTGCCAGCAGTGAATTTACAGGGTTCACTGAAGCTTTCTTT.

This clone has ten or more counts. Other nucleotide sequences from this sample produce the same CDR3. This rearrangement joins TRBV25-1 to TRBJ2-7; D might be TRBD1 (5 bases). CDR1 and CDR2 from the germline V gene are MGHDK and SYGVNS. The V and J ends lost 2 bases and 0 bases respectively, with 5 bases between them. The CDR3 has 13 amino acids. This CDR3 is CASSEQGSYEQYF. The CDR3 DNA reads TGTGCCAGCAGTGAACAGGGCTCCTACGAGCAGTACTTC.

This sequence joins TRBV27 and TRBJ2-1; no definite D call. V lost 4 bases and J lost 4, with 14 bases in between. CDR3 length: 15 residues. CDR1 is MNHEY and CDR2 is SMNVEV in the germline V gene (reference sequence). The CDR3 sequence is CASSYAVFGYNEQFF. DNA of the CDR3: TGTGCCAGCAGTTACGCCGTATTCGGTTACAATGAGCAGTTCTTC.

The chain's CDR3 is CASSERSGSSGNTIYF. DNA of the CDR3: TGTGCCAGCAGTGAGAGGTCGGGGAGCTCTGGAAACACCATATATTTT. The gene calls are TRBV2 and TRBJ1-3, with D unclear. V was clipped by 3 bases and J by 0 bases, with 12 bases between them. The germline V gene encodes CDR1 SNHLY and CDR2 FYNNEI. This CDR3 has 16 residues.

V and J are TRBV5-1 and TRBJ2-5; 10 bases match TRBD2. Germline V lookup: CDR1 SGHRS, CDR2 YFSETQ. This CDR3 spans 15 amino acids. V was pared by 6 bases and J by 3 bases, with 8 bases of the junction left unmatched. This CDR3 reads CASNPLAGVEETQYF. The CDR3 DNA sequence: TGCGCCAGCAATCCCCTAGCGGGAGTTGAAGAGACCCAGTACTTC.

The genes are TRBV5-1 and TRBJ2-3, with 9 bases fitting TRBD2. CDR3 length equals 15 residues. Germline V gene lookup returns CDR1 SGHRS and CDR2 YFSETQ. The J segment lost 3 bases and the V segment lost 0 bases, leaving 2 bases of the junction unmatched. As DNA, the CDR3 is TGCGCCAGCAGCTTGGTAGCGGGAGAAACAGATACGCAGTATTTT. Its translation is CASSLVAGETDTQYF.

This clone was seen a few times. For the CDR3, the DNA is TGTGCCAGCAGGGCGGTTCCGCAGAACGGTGGTGAAAAACTGTTTTTT. It encodes CASRAVPQNGGEKLFF. The chain uses TRBV27 and TRBJ1-4; no clear D. Per the germline V gene, CDR1 is MNHEY and CDR2 is SMNVEV (reference sequence). CDR3 length: 16 amino acids. V was trimmed by 6 bases and J by 7 bases, leaving 21 bases between them.